This TCR beta chain was found in a study of T cell repertoires in cytomegalovirus infection. Study outcomes and limitations: Dominant in the ex vivo response were TCR beta clonotypes restricted by HLA-C and specific for CMV. Accumulated public TCR beta family frequency recognized individuals carrying CMV together with the relevant HLA.

The junction had 7 bases not matched to a gene; V was cut back by 6 bases and J by 4 bases. This CDR3 is 16 amino acids long. Many counts were recorded for this clonotype. Its antigen is currently unknown. TCRdb reanalysed the reads using MiXCR and keeps one entry per CDR3 protein. Of over 100,000 distinct CDR3 sequences in the sample, 10% were seen once. The chain has TRBV12-3 or TRBV12-4 and TRBJ2-5; 14 nucleotides line up with TRBD2. Sequencing was carried out using PBMCs, sequenced either directly or after in vitro stimulation (not recorded which). This clonotype was sampled from a human donor in good health (CMV status not recorded). Some clones in this sample may be carry-over from other donors' samples. This chain's CDR3 is CASSRFGLAGGETQYF. CDR3 DNA sequence: TGTGCCAGCAGCCGCTTCGGACTAGCGGGAGGAGAGACCCAGTACTTC.